The text below deals with one T cell receptor (beta chain). The antigen remains undetermined. The sample is drawn from a study of shared clonotypes between healthy human individuals. Study at large: Aged 18 to 49, the donors were a couple of women and three men. Overall study results and limits: Between a handful of donors, naive CD4 clonotypes were shared at a level of around 5.2%. Rarefaction indicated that sorted-subset sequencing remained incomplete although depth was large.

CDR3 length: 12 residues. The germline V and J ends were trimmed by 5 bases and 0 bases, with 1 base remaining between them. The germline V gene has CDR1 MNHEY and CDR2 SVGAGI. CD45RO-negative CD8 cells positively selected for CCR7 made up the naive population, which excluded terminally differentiated effector memory CD45RA+ cells. Researchers ran the assay at a deep level. Clones were read by immunoSEQ multiplex PCR, and TCRdb kept only the in-frame ones, dropping some. Of hundreds of thousands of clones listed, around 95% are singletons. The chain has TRBV6-5 and TRBJ2-2; no definite D call. Sequenced input: naive CD8+ T cells sorted from blood. This TCR was sampled from a woman aged 30 to 39 in good health. CDR3 protein: CASSPNTGELFF. The CDR3 coding sequence is TGTGCCAGCAGTCCGAACACCGGGGAGCTGTTTTTT.